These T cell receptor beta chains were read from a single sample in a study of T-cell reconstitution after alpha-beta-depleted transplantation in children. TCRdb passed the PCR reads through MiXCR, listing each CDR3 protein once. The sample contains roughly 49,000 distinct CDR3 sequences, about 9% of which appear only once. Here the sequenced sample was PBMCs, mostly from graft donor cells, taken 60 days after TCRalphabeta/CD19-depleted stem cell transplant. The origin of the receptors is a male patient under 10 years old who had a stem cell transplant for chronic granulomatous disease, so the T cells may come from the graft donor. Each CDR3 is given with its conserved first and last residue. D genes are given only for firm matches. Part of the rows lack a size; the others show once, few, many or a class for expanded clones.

DNA: TGCGCCAGCAGTGAGTCGGGGGGTAGCACTGAAGCTTTCTTT
CDR3: CASSESGGSTEAFF
size: many
V: TRBV10-2
D: NA
J: TRBJ1-1

DNA: TGTGCCATCAGTGAGGAGGCGGACAGGGGGCCCTACGAGCAGTACTTC
CDR3: CAISEEADRGPYEQYF
size: many
V: TRBV10-3
D: TRBD1
J: TRBJ2-7

DNA: TGTGCCACCCGACAGGGGGCCCACGAGCAGTACTTC
CDR3: CATRQGAHEQYF
size: many
V: TRBV2
D: TRBD1
J: TRBJ2-7

DNA: TGTGCCTGGAGCGCATCTCTTGGGACAGTGACACAATCTGGGGCCAACGTCCTGACTTTC
CDR3: CAWSASLGTVTQSGANVLTF
size: many
V: TRBV30
D: TRBD1
J: TRBJ2-6

DNA: TGTGCCAGCTCACCACCGATGATTCCGAACACCGGGGAGCTGTTTTTT
CDR3: CASSPPMIPNTGELFF
size: NA
V: TRBV18
D: NA
J: TRBJ2-2

DNA: TGTGCCAGCAGGGAACAGGGCGCGGAGACCCAGTACTTC
CDR3: CASREQGAETQYF
size: many
V: TRBV6-1
D: NA
J: TRBJ2-5

DNA: TGTGCCAGCAGCTTCGGTTTAGGAGGGGCGGGAGGGAATGAGCAGTTCTTC
CDR3: CASSFGLGGAGGNEQFF
size: many
V: TRBV7-2
D: TRBD2
J: TRBJ2-1

DNA: TGCAGTGCCCGAGGGGGGGCGGGAATGAACACTGAAGCTTTCTTT
CDR3: CSARGGAGMNTEAFF
size: many
V: TRBV20-1
D: NA
J: TRBJ1-1

DNA: TGCAGTGCTAGGGCCCCCGGGACTAGCGGGGGATGGATCGGCGAGCAGTACTTC
CDR3: CSARAPGTSGGWIGEQYF
size: many
V: TRBV20-1
D: TRBD2
J: TRBJ2-7

DNA: TGTGCCAGCAGCTTGGAATGGAGTGGGCTGAACTACGAGCAGTACTTC
CDR3: CASSLEWSGLNYEQYF
size: many
V: TRBV5-6
D: NA
J: TRBJ2-7

DNA: TGTGCCAGCGGGCCTGGGGTTTCCTACGAGCAGTACTTC
CDR3: CASGPGVSYEQYF
size: many
V: TRBV27
D: NA
J: TRBJ2-7

DNA: TGTGCCAGCAGTGAATGGGACAGGGGCACAGATACGCAGTATTTT
CDR3: CASSEWDRGTDTQYF
size: NA
V: TRBV28
D: TRBD1
J: TRBJ2-3

DNA: TGCGCCAGCAGCCAAGATGTCACCTCTGGAAACACCATATATTTT
CDR3: CASSQDVTSGNTIYF
size: many
V: TRBV4-3
D: NA
J: TRBJ1-3

DNA: TGTGCCAGCAGCTTATATGGGCAGGAAGAGACCCAGTACTTC
CDR3: CASSLYGQEETQYF
size: many
V: TRBV7-2
D: NA
J: TRBJ2-5

DNA: TGTGCCAGCAGCCCCCTCCGGGGCTACGAGCAGTACTTC
CDR3: CASSPLRGYEQYF
size: medium-sized
V: TRBV28
D: NA
J: TRBJ2-7

DNA: TGTGCCAGCAGCGCCCACAGGGCGGGAGAGACCCAGTACTTC
CDR3: CASSAHRAGETQYF
size: many
V: TRBV7-8
D: NA
J: TRBJ2-5